The entry below describes one TCR beta chain. The target of this receptor is not known. It has no much larger one-base neighbor in the sample; base qualities were not kept. Genomic DNA was used as template for profiling of TCR beta VDJ combinations and CDR3 sequences. An Illumina HiSeq 2000 was used for TCR repertoire sequencing. The authors' pipeline ran thus. TRBV/TRBJ rearrangement plots, CDR3 size and DJ length profiles, and Simpson's diversity index were used to evaluate the repertoires. Whichever DNA sequence was most abundant in the deep sequencing data was defined as the immunodominant clone. CDR3 amino acid sequences were checked for sharing between subjects and were compared against published repertoires and the VDJdb database. The public sequencing data were trimmed at Q25 with fastp and processed into clonotypes with MiXCR by TCRdb, which kept only in-frame beta chains. Each record represents a unique CDR3 protein, reported with the most common genes and DNA among its rows. V and J calls and clone size were set by TCRdb, not the authors. This sample comprises 250,000 to 300,000 distinct CDR3 sequences, 45% to 70% of them detected only once. The leading ten clones occupy 7.5% to 9% of the sample.

Trimming at the junction amounts to 7 bases on V and 0 bases on J, and the germline ends lie 17 bases apart. The CDR3 runs 16 amino acids, cysteine and phenylalanine included. Left in the record is the CDR3 DNA by itself, 48 bases read in frame from the first base. CDR1 and CDR2 are drawn from the germline V gene: SGHTA, FQGNSA. In the study, sorted CD4+ and CD8+ blood T cells from patients with severe aplastic anemia and from healthy subjects underwent deep sequencing of TCR repertoires. Ficoll-Paque density gradient centrifugation was used to isolate peripheral blood mononuclear cells. Before DNA extraction, CD4+ and CD8+ T cells were sorted with FACS or magnetic beads. These data are taken from a study of CD8+CD57+ T cells in acquired aplastic anemia listed by TCRdb under 2018. Context from the whole study: On average, sorted CD4+ and CD8+ cells yielded 3 to 4 ug of extracted DNA, with a range of roughly 0.19 to 27.4 ug.

Study-wide conclusions, independent of this receptor: About 30 CD8+ CDR3 sequences were found to be shared between patients and controls, but these sequences appeared to be highly expressed in patients and within the immunodominant clones of the patients. CD8+ Simpson's diversity did not differ significantly between patients and healthy controls (P=0.060).

Rearrangement joined TRBV7-2 to TRBJ2-3, with the D gene not confidently named. Sequencing used sorted CD4+, CD8+, or CD8+CD57+ T cells (not recorded which) from PBMCs. The clonotype was recovered from a human donor with severe aplastic anemia or a healthy control (not recorded which). The DNA sequence reads TGTGCCAGCACTACGAGTGCGGTAGCTAGCACAGATACGCAGTATTTT. It translates to CASTTSAVASTDTQYF.